The 29 T cell receptor beta chains below all came from one sample that was sequenced in a study of human T cells and chemical hapten exposure. One entry per CDR3 protein results from TCRdb running MiXCR on the RACE reads. The table includes a few hundred thousand distinct CDR3 sequences, around 5.5% detected once. Documented time point: pre-sensitization, week 0. Indicated treatment: therapeutic diphenylcyclopropenone sensitization with weekly scalp DPC. The specimen comprised whole blood, sampled in connection with sensitization to the hapten diphenylcyclopropenone (DPC). The receptor source for this set is a young woman with alopecia areata. Some clones in this sample may be carry-over from other donors' samples.

Remarks on this clonotype: A much larger clone is a single base away; this may be a read error. The chain joins TRBV21-1 to TRBJ2-1. TRBV21-1 represents a pseudogene. The CDR3 extends over 15 amino acids. The CDR3 sequence is CACSKDCRGWDEQFF. The CDR3 coding sequence is TGTGCCTGCAGCAAAGATTGTAGAGGTTGGGATGAGCAGTTCTTC.

This clonotype was seen ten or more times. V usage is TRBV11-2 and J usage is TRBJ1-1, with 10 positions matching TRBD1. This CDR3 contains 15 residues. Per germline, CDR1 SGHAT and CDR2 FQNNGV. V was pared by 4 bases and J by 6 bases, with 8 bases of the junction left unmatched. CDR3 nucleotide sequence: TGTGCCAGCAGCTCTAGACAGGGGGCGATCTCTGAAGCTTTCTTT. It codes for CASSSRQGAISEAFF. The whole variable domain, filled in from reference TRBV11-2 and TRBJ1-1, reads EAGVAQSPRYKIIEKRQSVAFWCNPISGHATLYWYQQILGQGPKLLIQFQNNGVVDDSQLPKDRFSAERLKGVDSTLKIQPAKLEDSAVYLCASSSRQGAISEAFFGQGTRLTVV.

Sample share makes this clonotype large. The chain links TRBV3-1 to TRBJ2-1; D possibly matches TRBD1 or TRBD2 (5 bases each). The CDR3 runs to 13 residues. Germline V gene sequence: CDR1 LGHDT, CDR2 YNNKEL (reference sequence). V gave up 4 bases and J gave up 6 bases, with 10 bases separating them. CDR3 sequence (DNA): TGTGCCAGCAGCCCCCTGAGGGGCAATGAGCAGTTCTTC. Translation gives CASSPLRGNEQFF.

This clonotype was seen at least ten times. This rearrangement joins TRBV10-3 to TRBJ1-3, with TRBD1 matching 7 bases. The CDR3 covers 14 residues. V was pared by 6 bases and J by 3 bases, with 5 bases of the junction left unmatched. Per the germline V gene, CDR1 is ENHRY and CDR2 is SYGVKD. CDR3: CAIRGGADGNTIYF. In DNA form, the CDR3 reads TGTGCCATCAGAGGGGGCGCGGATGGAAACACCATATATTTT.

This clonotype appeared a few times. The chain combines TRBV28 with TRBJ1-1, with 8 bases that match TRBD1. CDR3 size: 17 residues. The V gene's germline CDR1 is MDHEN and CDR2 SYDVKM. V gave up 7 bases and J gave up 4 bases; unmatched junction bases: 17. The CDR3 bases are TGTGCCAGCACCCCTTACAGGGGGGGCGCGGGGGGCACTGAAGCTTTCTTT. This gives the protein CASTPYRGGAGGTEAFF. The full variable domain, with the rest looked up from reference TRBV28 and TRBJ1-1, is DVKVTQSSRYLVKRTGEKVFLECVQDMDHENMFWYRQDPGLGLRLIYFSYDVKMKEKGDIPEGYSVSREKKERFSLILESASTNQTSMYLCASTPYRGGAGGTEAFFGQGTRLTVV.

To note about this clonotype: A much larger clone differs by one base, so this may be a read error. The chain carries TRBV29-1 and TRBJ2-3; no definite D call. The CDR3 extends over 14 amino acids. Germline V CDR1 and CDR2: SQVTM, ANQGSEA. Trimming took 7 bases from V and 5 from J, leaving 19 bases between them. The CDR3 nucleotides are TGCAGCGCTGACGGTGCGGCCAGGCGAGATACGCAGTATTTT. This encodes CSADGAARRDTQYF.

This clonotype was counted ten times or more. This CDR3 reads CSVTAQVARTEAFF. The CDR3 nucleotides are TGCAGCGTTACCGCACAGGTCGCAAGGACTGAAGCTTTCTTT. V is TRBV29-1 and J is TRBJ1-1; TRBD1 is a possible D gene (5 bases). Trimming stripped 5 bases from V and 5 bases from J, with 18 bases between. Germline V gives CDR1 SQVTM, CDR2 ANQGSEA. This CDR3 is built from 14 residues.

The J gene is TRBJ1-1, the V gene TRBV7-8, with a tentative D call TRBD1 (5 bases). The CDR3 covers 15 residues. The germline CDR1 and CDR2 sequences are SGHVS and FQNEAQ. V was trimmed by 4 bases and J by 1 base, leaving 13 bases between them. Here the CDR3 DNA reads TGTGCCAGCAGCTCGAGGACACCTCGGAACACTGAAGCTTTCTTT. Its translation: CASSSRTPRNTEAFF.

This clonotype has a handful of counts. V gene TRBV7-2 combines with J gene TRBJ2-1; 15 nucleotides agree with TRBD2. The CDR3 spans 18 residues. The germline V gene has CDR1 SGHTA and CDR2 FQGNSA. The J segment lost 1 base and the V segment lost 3 bases, leaving 4 bases of the junction unmatched. Here the CDR3 DNA reads TGTGCCAGCAGCTTCGGACTAGCGGGGGGGCCATCCTACAATGAGCAGTTCTTC. The encoded protein is CASSFGLAGGPSYNEQFF.

The chain links TRBV29-1 to TRBJ2-6; unclear D gene. Deletions cut 4 bases from V and 0 bases from J, with 10 bases between. The CDR3 has 15 residues. CDR1 and CDR2 from the germline V gene are SQVTM and ANQGSEA. Here the CDR3 DNA reads TGCAGCGTTGTTTGGCACAGCTCTGGGGCCAACGTCCTGACTTTC. This translates into CSVVWHSSGANVLTF.

This clonotype was seen a few times. The genes are TRBV7-9 and TRBJ1-2; unclear D gene. Trimming took off 1 base at V and 8 bases at J, with 11 bases between the two ends. This CDR3 comprises 13 residues. The germline V gene has CDR1 SEHNR and CDR2 FQNEAQ (reference sequence). As DNA, the CDR3 is TGTGCCAGCAGCTTAGAGGCGTACGAAGGCTACACCTTC. This gives the protein CASSLEAYEGYTF.

This clonotype has more than one count but fewer than ten. V and J are TRBV7-9 and TRBJ2-5; 16 bases align to TRBD2. Per germline, CDR1 SEHNR and CDR2 FQNEAQ (reference sequence). The V and J ends lost 5 bases and 4 bases, in that order; junction bases with no gene match: 10. The CDR3 is 18 residues long. As DNA, the CDR3 is TGTGCCAGCAGCAGAACCGGGACTAGCGGGGGGGTCGGAGAGACCCAGTACTTC. This gives the protein CASSRTGTSGGVGETQYF.

Many counts were recorded for this clonotype. J is TRBJ1-2 and V is TRBV12-3 or TRBV12-4, with 7 bases lining up with TRBD1. After removal of 3 bases from V and 2 bases from J, the junction contained 3 bases not matched to a gene. The CDR3 length is 14 residues. CDR3 loop: CASSLQGQNYGYTF. The CDR3 DNA reads TGTGCCAGCAGTTTGCAGGGACAGAACTATGGCTACACCTTC.

The J gene is TRBJ2-3, the V gene TRBV6-5, with D uncertain. The germline gives CDR1 MNHEY, CDR2 SVGAGI. The V end was cut by 0 bases, the J end by 5 bases, with 12 bases between. This CDR3 is 15 amino acids long. The CDR3, as DNA: TGTGCCAGCAGTTACTCGAGCGCTAGTTTAGATACGCAGTATTTT. Translated: CASSYSSASLDTQYF.

V gene TRBV3-1 combines with J gene TRBJ1-6, with D possibly TRBD1 on 6 matching bases. The germline CDR1 and CDR2 sequences are LGHDT and YNNKEL (reference sequence). V gave up 1 base and J gave up 4 bases, with 8 bases separating them. The CDR3 spans 15 residues. For the CDR3, the DNA is TGTGCCAGCAGCCAAGGGACAGTTTATAATTCACCCCTCCACTTT. Protein sequence: CASSQGTVYNSPLHF. Full variable domain (remainder filled in from reference TRBV3-1 and TRBJ1-6): DTAVSQTPKYLVTQMGNDKSIKCEQNLGHDTMYWYKQDSKKFLKIMFSYNNKELIINETVPNRFSPKSPDKAHLNLHINSLELGDSAVYFCASSQGTVYNSPLHFGNGTRLTVT.

The gene calls are TRBV18 and TRBJ2-3; D gene ambiguous. The V gene's germline CDR1 is KGHSH and CDR2 LQKENI. The CDR3 covers 13 residues. Deletions cut 6 bases from V and 4 bases from J, with 11 bases between. Here the CDR3 DNA reads TGTGCCAGCTCCCCATCCTCCGCAGATACGCAGTATTTT. This codes for CASSPSSADTQYF.

The sample holds a few counts of this clonotype. The chain recombines TRBV9 with TRBJ1-5; 10 nucleotides align to TRBD1. Unmatched junction bases numbered 2, after V lost 2 bases and J lost 3 bases. Per the germline V gene, CDR1 is SGDLS and CDR2 is YYNGEE. CDR3 length equals 15 residues. The CDR3 loop reads CASSVGQGPNQPQHF. CDR3 DNA: TGTGCCAGCAGCGTGGGACAGGGGCCCAATCAGCCCCAGCATTTT.

This clonotype was picked up a small number of times. The chain uses TRBV28 and TRBJ1-6; TRBD1 might be the D (6 bases). Germline V gene sequence: CDR1 MDHEN, CDR2 SYDVKM. Trimming pared 5 bases from V and 8 bases from J, leaving 19 bases between. This CDR3 is 16 amino acids long. The DNA for the CDR3 is TGTGCCAGCAGTCCTCAACAGGGTCGGCCCCATTCACCCCTCCACTTT. Amino acid sequence: CASSPQQGRPHSPLHF.

V gene TRBV5-1 combines with J gene TRBJ1-1, with D tentatively TRBD1 (6 bases). V was shortened by 4 bases and J by 6 bases, with 10 bases between the two germline ends. The CDR3 length is 12 residues. CDR1 SGHRS and CDR2 YFSETQ come from the germline V gene. The DNA of the CDR3 is TGCGCCAGCAGCCTGCCAGGGGCTGAAGCTTTCTTT. This sequence encodes CASSLPGAEAFF.

The sample holds a few counts of this clonotype. The chain couples TRBV6-1 to TRBJ2-5; TRBD1 matches at 7 bases. V dropped 9 bases and J dropped 4; count of bases not matched to a gene: 5. Germline loops: CDR1 MNHNS, CDR2 SASEGT. This CDR3 has 12 amino acids. In nucleotides, the CDR3 is TGTGCCAGTACAGGGGCCCGAGAGACCCAGTACTTC. It yields the protein CASTGARETQYF.

The genes are TRBV15 and TRBJ1-2; the match to TRBD1 covers 7 bases. This CDR3 has 15 residues. The trim removed 0 bases at V and 4 bases at J, leaving 5 bases unmatched. Germline CDR1 LNHNV, CDR2 YYDKDF (reference sequence). The CDR3 protein is CATSRDPGTAYGYTF. As DNA, the CDR3 is TGTGCCACCAGCAGAGATCCCGGGACAGCCTATGGCTACACCTTC.

The chain has TRBV5-4 and TRBJ2-3, with D maybe TRBD1 (7 bases). The length of the CDR3 is 16 residues. CDR1 is SGHNT and CDR2 is YYREEE in the germline V gene (reference sequence). Trimming left V 5 bases short and J 1 base short, with 17 bases between. As DNA, the CDR3 is TGTGCCAGCAGTCTGACAGGGAGGAGGGGCACAGATACGCAGTATTTT. Its protein product is CASSLTGRRGTDTQYF.

This clonotype was counted a few times. The genes are TRBV6-2 or TRBV6-3 and TRBJ2-3; no reliable D call. Trimming shortened V by 6 bases and J by 8 bases, and 12 bases separated the two germline ends. The germline V gene has CDR1 MNHEY and CDR2 SVGEGT. The CDR3 has 12 amino acids. The chain's CDR3 is CASSPASGTQYF. CDR3 nucleotides: TGTGCCAGCAGCCCCGCGAGTGGTACGCAGTATTTT.

This clonotype appeared a few times. The rearrangement uses TRBV2 and TRBJ2-1, with 10 bases aligning to TRBD1. Germline V gene lookup returns CDR1 SNHLY and CDR2 FYNNEI. V lost 5 bases, J lost 14 bases, and 12 bases stayed unmatched. This CDR3 spans 14 amino acids. The CDR3 loop is CASSRGQGSTKEFF. CDR3 nucleotides: TGTGCCAGCAGTAGGGGACAGGGGTCGACAAAAGAGTTCTTC.

This clonotype was recorded at least ten times. This sequence joins TRBV16 and TRBJ1-4; D not resolved. The CDR3 covers 15 residues. CDR1 is KGHSY, CDR2 FQNENV, per germline. V dropped 2 bases and J dropped 3 bases, with 10 bases sitting between them. CDR3 sequence: CASSQGRFANEKLFF. CDR3 DNA sequence: TGTGCCAGCAGCCAAGGGCGTTTTGCTAATGAAAAACTGTTTTTT.

In this sample, this clonotype turned up a few times. V gene TRBV10-3 combines with J gene TRBJ2-1; the D gene could be TRBD1 or TRBD2 (6 bases each). The germline V and J ends were trimmed by 2 bases and 13 bases, with 12 bases remaining between them. The CDR3 is 12 residues long. The germline V gene has CDR1 ENHRY and CDR2 SYGVKD. This CDR3 reads CAISEVGGYQFF. DNA of the CDR3: TGTGCCATCAGTGAGGTGGGGGGCTACCAGTTCTTC.

This clonotype has just a few counts. V usage is TRBV29-1 and J usage is TRBJ1-1; 8 bases align to TRBD1. Germline V gene lookup returns CDR1 SQVTM and CDR2 ANQGSEA. There are 12 residues in the CDR3. V lost 7 bases, J lost 7 bases, and 8 bases stayed unmatched. The CDR3 is CSGNRGFGEAFF. CDR3 coding DNA: TGCAGCGGGAACAGGGGGTTCGGTGAAGCTTTCTTT.

As DNA, the CDR3 is TGTGCCAGCAGCCAGTCGCTAGATACGCAGTATTTT. Translating gives CASSQSLDTQYF. The chain uses TRBV7-9 and TRBJ2-3; D unclear. CDR1 is SEHNR, CDR2 FQNEAQ, per germline (reference sequence). The V end lost 5 bases, the J end lost 5 bases, and 8 bases lay between the germline ends. The CDR3 sequence is 12 residues long.

This clonotype was counted at least ten times. V and J are TRBV29-1 and TRBJ1-4, with D unclear. The V and J ends lost 0 bases and 12 bases respectively, with 11 bases between them. The CDR3 runs 12 residues. The V gene's germline CDR1 is SQVTM and CDR2 ANQGSEA. CDR3 protein: CSVEESGDELFF. In DNA form, the CDR3 reads TGCAGCGTTGAAGAGTCAGGCGATGAACTGTTTTTT.